The 27 T cell receptor beta chains below come from one sample, sequenced in a study of OX40 agonist ivuxolimab in advanced cancers. Clones were read by immunoSEQ multiplex PCR, and TCRdb kept only the in-frame ones, dropping some. The table has approximately 30,000 clones, 65% to 85% seen once. Sequenced here: CD4+ or CD8+ T cells sorted from blood, sampled in a trial of the OX40 agonist ivuxolimab. The receptor set was obtained from an adult with an advanced solid tumor such as melanoma, head and neck, liver or kidney cancer.

This sequence joins TRBV5-4 and TRBJ2-7; TRBD2 matches 15 bases. The germline V gene encodes CDR1 SGHNT and CDR2 YYREEE (reference sequence). This CDR3 region has 18 residues. With V trimmed by 0 bases and J by 5 bases, 9 bases remained unmatched. The CDR3 region is CASSLDKGLAGGPHEQYF. The CDR3 bases are TGTGCCAGCAGCTTGGACAAAGGACTAGCGGGAGGGCCACACGAGCAGTACTTC.

By share of the sample, this clone is large (0.1 to 1%). The gene calls are TRBV7-5 and TRBJ1-5. TRBV7-5 is a pseudogene segment. The CDR3 sequence is 18 residues long. The CDR3 nucleotides read TGTGCCAGAAGCTTAGCGGTAAGGGATGAGAAGGGCAATCAGCCCCAGCATTTT. Translating it yields CARSLAVRDEKGNQPQHF.

This chain links TRBV7-8 with TRBJ2-1; 11 bases map to TRBD2. This CDR3 comprises 15 residues. Germline V gene data show CDR1 as SGHVS and CDR2 as FQNEAQ. V lost 5 bases and J lost 4; bases outside the gene matches: 4. The CDR3 DNA reads as TGTGCCAGCAGCCTTACTAGCGGGGGTTACAATGAGCAGTTCTTC. Translating it yields CASSLTSGGYNEQFF. Full variable domain (remainder filled in from reference TRBV7-8 and TRBJ2-1): GAGVSQSPRYKVAKRGQDVALRCDPISGHVSLFWYQQALGQGPEFLTYFQNEAQLDKSGLPSDRFFAERPEGSVSTLKIQRTQQEDSAVYLCASSLTSGGYNEQFFGPGTRLTVL.

J is TRBJ1-4 and V is TRBV29-1; D unclear. The V end was cut by 0 bases, the J end by 3 bases, with 8 bases between. Germline lookup yields CDR1 SQVTM and CDR2 ANQGSEA. CDR3 length: 14 amino acids. This CDR3 reads CSVEDWAPNEKLFF. Written as DNA, the CDR3 is TGCAGCGTTGAAGATTGGGCACCTAATGAAAAACTGTTTTTT.

The rearrangement uses TRBV7-6 and TRBJ1-1; D is possibly TRBD1 (6 bases). The CDR3 has 17 residues. From germline, CDR1 is SGHVS and CDR2 FNYEAQ. Between the trimmed V and J ends, which lost 1 base and 0 bases, there was a span of 15 bases. This CDR3 reads CASSLEGPGTLNTEAFF. DNA of the CDR3: TGTGCCAGCAGCTTAGAGGGGCCCGGGACATTGAACACTGAAGCTTTCTTT.

J is TRBJ2-7 and V is TRBV5-5; a weak D match, TRBD2 (5 bases). Germline-derived CDR1 and CDR2 are SGHKS and YYEKEE (reference sequence). The CDR3 has 13 amino acids. The V end was cut by 4 bases, the J end by 6 bases, with 14 bases between. The CDR3 DNA sequence: TGTGCCAGCAGCACACCACTAGGAGGCGAGCAGTACTTC. Translation: CASSTPLGGEQYF.

This chain uses TRBV27 with TRBJ2-2; TRBD2 is a possible D gene (5 bases). This CDR3 is built from 19 residues. CDR1 and CDR2 from the germline V gene are MNHEY and SMNVEV (reference sequence). Trimming cost V 0 bases and J 4 bases, with 21 bases left between them. CDR3 sequence (DNA): TGTGCCAGCAGTTTATCGGGAGAGGTCCCTTTCTTGCTCACCGGGGAGCTGTTTTTT. Amino acids: CASSLSGEVPFLLTGELFF.

Here the CDR3 reads CASSRQGGTDTQYF. Written as DNA, the CDR3 is TGTGCCAGCAGCCGACAGGGAGGCACAGATACGCAGTATTTT. This chain uses TRBV6-4 with TRBJ2-3, with 7 positions matching TRBD1. This CDR3 has 14 amino acids. The V gene end was trimmed by 6 bases and the J gene end by 1 base; junction bases not matched to a gene: 4. CDR1 MRHNA and CDR2 SNTAGT come from the germline V gene.

The chain combines TRBV27 with TRBJ1-3; D may be TRBD1 (5 bases). The CDR3 has 15 amino acids. CDR1 MNHEY and CDR2 SMNVEV come from the germline V gene (reference sequence). The V end lost 6 bases, the J end lost 0 bases, and 12 bases lay between the germline ends. The CDR3 spells CASSLTGGSGNTIYF. CDR3 in DNA: TGTGCCAGCAGCCTAACGGGGGGCTCTGGAAACACCATATATTTT.

The chain employs TRBV19 and TRBJ2-2, with no clear D. Germline V gene lookup returns CDR1 LNHDA and CDR2 SQIVND (reference sequence). Trimming removed 2 bases from V and 4 bases from J, with 2 bases in between. This CDR3 is built from 12 residues. The CDR3 DNA follows: TGTGCCAGTAGTATACTCACCGGGGAGCTGTTTTTT. This translates into CASSILTGELFF.

The CDR3 sequence: CASSRTPGQGTYGYTF. For the CDR3, the DNA is TGTGCCAGCAGCAGGACTCCGGGACAGGGGACCTATGGCTACACCTTC. J is TRBJ1-2 and V is TRBV7-9; TRBD1 matches at 10 bases. CDR1 SEHNR and CDR2 FQNEAQ come from the germline V gene (reference sequence). J was trimmed by 4 bases and V by 5 bases; bases with no gene match: 10. CDR3 length: 16 amino acids.

As concerns this clone: The junction does not match germline at one end; this may be a read error. The chain employs TRBV7-9 and TRBJ1-1; D gene uncertain. CDR3 length: 11 residues. The germline CDR1 and CDR2 sequences are SEHNR and FQNEAQ (reference sequence). The DNA of the CDR3 is TGTGCCAGCAGCCGGGAGAGGGATTCCTCCTTT. It yields the protein CASSRERDSSF.

The chain has TRBV5-1 and TRBJ1-1; TRBD1 matches at 7 bases. V dropped 6 bases and J dropped 0; count of bases not matched to a gene: 14. Germline assignment: CDR1 SGHRS and CDR2 YFSETQ. CDR3 size: 17 residues. In nucleotides, the CDR3 is TGCGCCAGCAAACCCTTGGGGACAGCGTCCATGAACACTGAAGCTTTCTTT. The encoded protein is CASKPLGTASMNTEAFF. Full variable domain (remainder filled in from reference TRBV5-1 and TRBJ1-1): KAGVTQTPRYLIKTRGQQVTLSCSPISGHRSVSWYQQTPGQGLQFLFEYFSETQRNKGNFPGRFSGRQFSNSRSEMNVSTLELGDSALYLCASKPLGTASMNTEAFFGQGTRLTVV.

This chain links TRBV13 with TRBJ2-3; 12 positions agree with TRBD2. CDR1 and CDR2 from the germline V gene are PRHDT and FYEKMQ (reference sequence). V lost 5 bases to trimming and J lost 5 bases; unmatched junction nucleotides: 5. The CDR3 has 15 residues. CDR3 sequence: CASSPLAGGVDTQYF. The CDR3 DNA is TGTGCCAGCAGCCCTCTAGCGGGAGGGGTAGATACGCAGTATTTT.

The chain is built from TRBV30 and TRBJ1-3; TRBD1 matches at 7 bases. V was pared by 3 bases and J by 4 bases, with 9 bases of the junction left unmatched. This CDR3 region has 15 residues. Germline CDR1 and CDR2: GTSNPN and SVGIG (reference sequence). CDR3 in DNA: TGTGCCTGGAGGGGGGAAGGGGGCTTCGGAAACACCATATATTTT. It codes for CAWRGEGGFGNTIYF.

V gene TRBV4-2 combines with J gene TRBJ1-5; D call uncertain. Germline assignment: CDR1 LGHNA and CDR2 YNFKEQ. Trimming stripped 0 bases from V and 0 bases from J, with 9 bases between. The CDR3 length is 16 residues. CDR3 nucleotide sequence: TGTGCCAGCAGCCAAGATGAGGTCGTTAGCAATCAGCCCCAGCATTTT. Translated: CASSQDEVVSNQPQHF.

The chain combines TRBV13 with TRBJ2-1, with 10 bases lining up with TRBD2. Germline CDR1 and CDR2: PRHDT and FYEKMQ (reference sequence). This CDR3 has 16 residues. The trim removed 6 bases at V and 0 bases at J, leaving 5 bases unmatched. The CDR3 sequence: CASSTEREGSYNEQFF. The CDR3, as DNA: TGTGCCAGCAGTACCGAGCGGGAGGGCTCCTACAATGAGCAGTTCTTC.

The chain carries TRBV7-9 and TRBJ1-1; TRBD1 aligns across 8 bases. CDR3 size: 14 residues. J lost 5 bases, V lost 5 bases, and 7 bases had no gene match. Germline values: CDR1 SEHNR, CDR2 FQNEAQ (reference sequence). CDR3 loop: CASSPGGAGTEAFF. The DNA for the CDR3 is TGTGCCAGCAGCCCAGGGGGCGCGGGAACTGAAGCTTTCTTT.

CDR3 coding DNA: TGTGCCAGCAGTGAAGCGGGCAGCAATTATGGCTACACCTTC. Protein product: CASSEAGSNYGYTF. The chain combines TRBV2 with TRBJ1-2, with D hard to call. The CDR3 sequence is 14 residues long. The germline V and J ends were trimmed by 0 bases and 5 bases, with 10 bases remaining between them. Germline lookup yields CDR1 SNHLY and CDR2 FYNNEI. Variable domain in full (rest from reference TRBV2 and TRBJ1-2): EPEVTQTPSHQVTQMGQEVILRCVPISNHLYFYWYRQILGQKVEFLVSFYNNEISEKSEIFDDQFSVERPDGSNFTLKIRSTKLEDSAMYFCASSEAGSNYGYTFGSGTRLTVV.

V is TRBV7-9 and J is TRBJ2-3; D ambiguous. Germline V gene lookup returns CDR1 SEHNR and CDR2 FQNEAQ (reference sequence). The CDR3 has 14 amino acids. The V gene lost 5 bases and the J gene lost 3 bases, with 12 bases spanning the gap. The CDR3 coding sequence is TGTGCCAGCAGCCCCTGGGGATCTACAGATACGCAGTATTTT. Residues: CASSPWGSTDTQYF.

This chain joins TRBV6-5 and TRBJ2-7; D may match TRBD1 or TRBD2 (5 bases each). Trimming stripped 4 bases from V and 3 bases from J, with 13 bases between. The CDR3 consists of 14 residues. Per germline, CDR1 MNHEY and CDR2 SVGAGI. CDR3 region: CASSSGTAIYEQYF. In DNA, the CDR3 is TGTGCCAGCAGTTCCGGGACGGCCATCTACGAGCAGTACTTC.

The gene calls are TRBV4-1 and TRBJ1-1; possibly TRBD1 for D (6 bases). CDR3 length: 13 amino acids. V lost 8 bases to trimming and J lost 1 base, with 11 bases between them. Germline CDR1 reads MGHRA; CDR2 reads YSYEKL. The CDR3 bases are TGCGCCAGCGGTAGGACAGCGAACACTGAAGCTTTCTTT. This codes for CASGRTANTEAFF.

CDR3 nucleotide sequence: TGTGCCGCTCGGAGAAGTCGAGAGGAGACCCAGTACTTC. Its protein product is CAARRSREETQYF. This chain joins TRBV6-4 and TRBJ2-5; no clear D gene. V lost 11 bases to trimming and J lost 5 bases, with 18 bases between them. The CDR3 is made up of 13 amino acids. Germline assignment: CDR1 MRHNA and CDR2 SNTAGT.

The rearrangement uses TRBV28 and TRBJ2-2; possible D gene TRBD1, 5 bases. Trimming shortened V by 7 bases and J by 3 bases, and 12 bases separated the two germline ends. CDR1 is MDHEN and CDR2 is SYDVKM in the germline V gene. The CDR3 sequence is 14 residues long. The CDR3 nucleotides are TGTGCCAGCACCCAGGGATGGGACACCGGGGAGCTGTTTTTT. It codes for CASTQGWDTGELFF.

The chain has TRBV28 and TRBJ2-1; D perhaps matches TRBD2 (6 bases). The CDR3 is made up of 16 amino acids. Between the trimmed V and J ends, which lost 1 base and 0 bases, there was a span of 10 bases. Germline CDR1 is MDHEN and CDR2 is SYDVKM. CDR3 nucleotides: TGTGCCAGCAGTTTATTTGGGGGGAGCTCCTACAATGAGCAGTTCTTC. Protein product: CASSLFGGSSYNEQFF.

This clone was seen more than once but under ten times. The genes are TRBV30 and TRBJ1-1; 7 nucleotides align to TRBD1. Germline V gives CDR1 GTSNPN, CDR2 SVGIG (reference sequence). The length of the CDR3 is 15 residues. J was trimmed by 4 bases and V by 5 bases; bases with no gene match: 13. In DNA, the CDR3 is TGTGCCTGGGAGGGAGGGGACAGTTACTTCACTGAAGCTTTCTTT. It specifies CAWEGGDSYFTEAFF.

The V and J genes are TRBV9 and TRBJ2-1; TRBD1 matches at 9 bases. The CDR3 has 16 residues. CDR1 SGDLS and CDR2 YYNGEE come from the germline V gene. The J segment lost 2 bases and the V segment lost 3 bases, leaving 6 bases of the junction unmatched. Here the CDR3 DNA reads TGTGCCAGCAGCGCCCTCAGGGACAGGGCCTACAATGAGCAGTTCTTC. It translates to CASSALRDRAYNEQFF.